The 18 T cell receptor beta chains presented below share a single source sample, sequenced in a study of blood T cell repertoires in COVID-19. Assay: immunoSEQ multiplex PCR; the TCRdb copy retains only in-frame clones and omits some. The data hold 150,000 to 200,000 clones, with 88% observed a single time. Sequencing was done on a sample of peripheral blood. The receptor set was obtained from a man aged 35 to 55 with active or convalescent COVID-19.

This clone showed up just once. The chain is built from TRBV5-5 and TRBJ2-5; D gene uncertain. Germline V lookup: CDR1 SGHKS, CDR2 YYEKEE (reference sequence). The CDR3 covers 14 residues. V lost 4 bases, J lost 0 bases, and 10 bases lay in between. CDR3 DNA sequence: TGTGCCAGCAGCACACTACCGTACCAAGAGACCCAGTACTTC. It translates to CASSTLPYQETQYF.

The chain uses TRBV21-1 and TRBJ2-1; the table calls TRBD1, which could not be checked here. TRBV21-1 is reported as a pseudogene. CDR3 size: 18 residues. CDR3 sequence: CASSKGVLGQGSGNEQFF. Written as DNA, the CDR3 is TGTGCCAGCAGCAAAGGCGTATTAGGACAGGGGTCGGGCAATGAGCAGTTCTTC.

V and J are TRBV19 and TRBJ2-7, with D tentatively TRBD1 (6 bases). V was shortened by 8 bases and J by 6 bases, with 26 bases between the two germline ends. Germline V gives CDR1 LNHDA, CDR2 SQIVND (reference sequence). The length of the CDR3 is 16 residues. DNA for the CDR3: TGTGCCAGTTCTTATGATACCAGCACAGGGACGGCCGAGCAGTACTTC. Its protein is CASSYDTSTGTAEQYF.

This chain links TRBV6-1 with TRBJ2-7; 7 nucleotides align to TRBD2. V gave up 2 bases and J gave up 2 bases; unmatched junction bases: 9. The CDR3 is 16 amino acids. Germline V CDR1 and CDR2: MNHNS, SASEGT. CDR3: CASSERLGGRAYEQYF. DNA of the CDR3: TGTGCCAGCAGTGAAAGGCTCGGGGGGAGGGCCTACGAGCAGTACTTC.

V gene TRBV19 combines with J gene TRBJ1-2; D not resolved. The CDR3 has 13 amino acids. From germline, CDR1 is LNHDA and CDR2 SQIVND (reference sequence). Trimming stripped 4 bases from V and 3 bases from J, with 9 bases between. The CDR3 bases are TGTGCCAGTAGTACCCTCCCCCACTATGGCTACACCTTC. Protein product: CASSTLPHYGYTF.

J is TRBJ2-7 and V is TRBV7-9; D remains unclear. CDR3 length equals 14 residues. CDR1 and CDR2 (germline): SEHNR, FQNEAQ (reference sequence). The V end lost 2 bases, the J end lost 2 bases, and 10 bases lay between the germline ends. The CDR3 is CASSLFDGAYEQYF. The DNA of the CDR3 is TGTGCCAGCAGCTTATTTGACGGAGCCTACGAGCAGTACTTC.

The chain is built from TRBV28 and TRBJ2-3; D possibly corresponds to TRBD1 (6 bases). Deletions cut 4 bases from V and 6 bases from J, with 17 bases between. The germline CDR1 and CDR2 sequences are MDHEN and SYDVKM. The CDR3 consists of 15 residues. In DNA, the CDR3 is TGTGCCAGCAGTTCGACGGGACACCATGCCGATACGCAGTATTTT. Residues: CASSSTGHHADTQYF.

The rearrangement links TRBV27 to TRBJ1-5, with D possibly being TRBD1 (5 bases). CDR1 and CDR2 from the germline V gene are MNHEY and SMNVEV (reference sequence). The CDR3 is made up of 14 amino acids. V lost 3 bases to trimming and J lost 1 base, with 7 bases between them. CDR3 in amino acids: CASSLGGSNQPQHF. DNA of the CDR3: TGTGCCAGCAGTTTGGGGGGAAGCAATCAGCCCCAGCATTTT.

A word on this clone: The sample contains more than one DNA sequence encoding this CDR3. The chain uses TRBV5-1 and TRBJ1-1; the D is unclear. Germline values: CDR1 SGHRS, CDR2 YFSETQ. Deletions cut 0 bases from V and 5 bases from J, with 11 bases between. CDR3 length: 14 residues. This CDR3 is CASSLDRAGTEAFF. CDR3 in DNA: TGCGCCAGCAGCTTGGATCGGGCGGGGACTGAAGCTTTCTTT.

The CDR3 bases are TGTGCCAGCAGCTTGGGTGGGAGTGATACCGGGGAGCTGTTTTTT. Its protein product is CASSLGGSDTGELFF. The rearrangement joins TRBV5-4 to TRBJ2-2, with D possibly TRBD2 on 5 matching bases. This CDR3 has 15 residues. Per germline, CDR1 SGHNT and CDR2 YYREEE (reference sequence). Trimming stripped 0 bases from V and 5 bases from J, with 11 bases between.

The CDR3 nucleotides read TGTGCCAGTAGTATCGGGGGGGCGGGGTATAGCAATCAGCCCCAGCATTTT. Translation gives CASSIGGAGYSNQPQHF. The chain carries TRBV19 and TRBJ1-5; D is possibly TRBD1 (6 bases). V lost 3 bases and J 0 bases, leaving 15 bases between the germline ends. CDR3 size: 17 residues. The germline V gene has CDR1 LNHDA and CDR2 SQIVND (reference sequence).

This clone has more than one count but fewer than ten. This chain joins TRBV2 and TRBJ2-7; TRBD1 matches 9 bases. The CDR3 length is 13 residues. Looked up from germline, CDR1 is SNHLY and CDR2 is FYNNEI. J lost 5 bases, V lost 7 bases, and 6 bases had no gene match. The CDR3 spells CASIGTGIHEQYF. The CDR3 DNA sequence: TGTGCCAGCATAGGGACAGGGATTCACGAGCAGTACTTC.

This clone was counted a single time. The chain has TRBV18 and TRBJ1-6; 7 nucleotides match TRBD1. Looked up from germline, CDR1 is KGHSH and CDR2 is LQKENI. The CDR3 is 15 amino acids. V lost 2 bases to trimming and J lost 8 bases; unmatched junction nucleotides: 6. The CDR3 DNA reads TGTGCCAGCTCACCAAGGGACAGCTTTGATTCACCCCTCCACTTT. It encodes CASSPRDSFDSPLHF. Full variable domain (remainder filled in from reference TRBV18 and TRBJ1-6): NAGVMQNPRHLVRRRGQEARLRCSPMKGHSHVYWYRQLPEEGLKFMVYLQKENIIDESGMPKERFSAEFPKEGPSILRIQQVVRGDSAAYFCASSPRDSFDSPLHFGNGTRLTVT.

The gene calls are TRBV30 and TRBJ1-1, with 7 bases lining up with TRBD1. V lost 4 bases and J lost 7; bases outside the gene matches: 6. From germline, CDR1 is GTSNPN and CDR2 SVGIG (reference sequence). This CDR3 has 12 residues. CDR3 region: CAWNRQGNEAFF. In nucleotides, the CDR3 is TGTGCCTGGAACAGACAGGGAAATGAAGCTTTCTTT.

The rearrangement uses TRBV24-1 and TRBJ1-5; weak D call: TRBD1 (6 bases). This CDR3 has 13 residues. Per germline, CDR1 KGHDR and CDR2 SFDVKD. Trimming cost V 3 bases and J 4 bases, with 6 bases left between them. The CDR3, as DNA: TGTGCCACCAGTGATACAGGGAATCAGCCCCAGCATTTT. Translating it yields CATSDTGNQPQHF.

This chain joins TRBV3-1 (or the pseudogene TRBV3-2) and TRBJ1-2, with no clear D. The length of the CDR3 is 15 residues. The germline V gene has CDR1 LGHDT and CDR2 YNNKEL (reference sequence). Trimming left V 1 base short and J 2 bases short, with 11 bases between. The CDR3 reads CASSQVGAGNYGYTF. Written as DNA, the CDR3 is TGTGCCAGCAGCCAAGTTGGAGCCGGAAACTATGGCTACACCTTC.

The V and J genes are TRBV28 and TRBJ2-1, with TRBD2 identical over 8 bases. V dropped 7 bases and J dropped 4; count of bases not matched to a gene: 9. This CDR3 comprises 15 residues. Per the germline V gene, CDR1 is MDHEN and CDR2 is SYDVKM. CDR3 region: CASTGVAGSYNEQFF. The CDR3 coding sequence is TGTGCCAGCACAGGAGTAGCGGGGTCTTACAATGAGCAGTTCTTC.

The chain is built from TRBV29-1 and TRBJ1-1; unclear D gene. Germline CDR1 is SQVTM and CDR2 is ANQGSEA. V lost 7 bases, J lost 1 base, and 13 bases lay in between. This CDR3 contains 13 residues. CDR3 nucleotides: TGCAGCGGGTTACAGAAAGCGAACACTGAAGCTTTCTTT. Amino acid sequence: CSGLQKANTEAFF.